One sample yielded the 5 T cell receptor beta chains listed below, sequenced in a study of Graves' ophthalmopathy and Graves' hyperthyroidism (dated by TCRdb to 2016 to 2018). Sequencing was carried out with an Illumina HiSeq 2000. TCR beta CDR3 regions were amplified from RNA transcripts for repertoire sequencing. A first-round RT-PCR used HTBI primers with the Qiagen OneStep RT-PCR kit, followed by a second-round multiplex PCR, size selection and purification. TCRdb handled the public reads itself, with Q25 trimming in fastp and clone calling in MiXCR, and kept productive beta chains. Each CDR3 protein appears once, grouped with its most common genes and DNA. The sample table shows 360,000 or so distinct CDR3 sequences, and about 18% are seen once. The ten biggest clones cover around 1.4% of the sample. Sequenced: peripheral blood. The receptor source for this set is a woman between 18 and 30 years old with Graves' ophthalmopathy. Donor details come from another sample of the same person, matched by shared clones.

This clonotype was observed many times. This chain links TRBV28 with TRBJ1-5; D may be TRBD1 (5 bases). The V end was cut by 2 bases, the J end by 6 bases, with 11 bases between. Germline CDR1 and CDR2: MDHEN and SYDVKM. This CDR3 comprises 14 residues. The CDR3 bases are TGTGCCAGCAGTTTACAGGGAGTGAGTCAGCCCCAGCATTTT. Translated, it gives CASSLQGVSQPQHF.

This clonotype was detected ten times or more. This chain connects TRBV30 to TRBJ2-4; D might be TRBD1 (5 bases). V lost 0 bases, J lost 0 bases, and 15 bases lay in between. The CDR3 runs to 17 residues. CDR1 GTSNPN and CDR2 SVGIG come from the germline V gene (reference sequence). CDR3 residues: CAWSVGKGILAKNIQYF. CDR3 in DNA: TGTGCCTGGAGTGTAGGAAAGGGGATCCTAGCCAAAAACATTCAGTACTTC.

This clonotype was observed many times. CDR3 protein: CASSYSSGQSSYNSPLHF. The CDR3 bases are TGTGCCAGCAGTTACTCCTCCGGACAAAGCTCCTATAATTCACCCCTCCACTTT. The rearrangement links TRBV6-5 to TRBJ1-6, with TRBD1 as a possible D gene (5 bases). The germline gives CDR1 MNHEY, CDR2 SVGAGI. Trimming removed 0 bases at V and 0 bases at J, with 12 bases between. The CDR3 has 18 amino acids.

V usage is TRBV7-3 and J usage is TRBJ2-2; TRBD1 agrees at 9 bases. Germline trimming cut 4 bases from V and 7 bases from J; bases unmatched to any gene: 1. CDR3 length: 13 residues. Germline values: CDR1 SGHTA, CDR2 FQGTGA. The CDR3 loop reads CASSWTGVGELFF. The DNA of the CDR3 is TGTGCCAGCAGCTGGACAGGGGTCGGGGAGCTGTTTTTT.

Ten or more counts support this clonotype. This rearrangement joins TRBV6-5 to TRBJ2-7; tentatively, D is TRBD1 or TRBD2 (5 bases each). Deletions cut 7 bases from V and 0 bases from J, with 13 bases between. The germline V gene encodes CDR1 MNHEY and CDR2 SVGAGI. The CDR3 is 14 residues long. The CDR3 region is CASKNEGFSYEQYF. DNA of the CDR3: TGTGCCAGCAAGAATGAGGGGTTCTCCTACGAGCAGTACTTC.